The 9 T cell receptor beta chains below all came from one sample that was sequenced in a study of Graves' ophthalmopathy and Graves' hyperthyroidism. Scientists amplified the TCR beta CDR3 regions from RNA transcripts. Amplification began with first-round RT-PCR using HTBI primers, then second-round multiplex PCR was performed. TCRdb processed the multiplex PCR reads anew with MiXCR; each CDR3 protein has one entry. The top ten hold about 40% of the sample, which has 600,000 to 950,000 distinct CDR3 sequences, around 40% seen once. The specimen sequenced was peripheral blood. The receptors were gathered from an adult man with Graves' ophthalmopathy.

V is TRBV2 and J is TRBJ1-1; D possibly corresponds to TRBD1 (5 bases). This CDR3 spans 14 amino acids. CDR1 and CDR2 (germline): SNHLY, FYNNEI. The V end was cut by 5 bases, the J end by 3 bases, with 13 bases between. DNA for the CDR3: TGTGCCAGCAGTTACCTGGGCAGGGACACTGAAGCTTTCTTT. It codes for CASSYLGRDTEAFF.

About this clonotype: The missing conserved phenylalanine or tryptophan at the end of this CDR3 makes a read error likely. The chain joins TRBV20-1 to TRBJ2-7; 7 nucleotides line up with TRBD2. The CDR3 runs 15 residues. Germline V gives CDR1 DFQATT, CDR2 SNEGSKA (reference sequence). J was trimmed by 3 bases and V by 3 bases; bases with no gene match: 11. CDR3 loop: CSASESGRGYYEQYL. In DNA, the CDR3 is TGCAGTGCTAGTGAGTCTGGGCGGGGGTACTACGAGCAGTACCTC.

Many counts were recorded for this clonotype. The CDR3 sequence is CASSPGGGFETQYF. In nucleotides, the CDR3 is TGTGCCAGCAGCCCGGGGGGAGGATTTGAGACCCAGTACTTC. The chain employs TRBV9 and TRBJ2-5; 7 bases line up with TRBD2. Per the germline V gene, CDR1 is SGDLS and CDR2 is YYNGEE. The CDR3 totals 14 residues. Trimming removed 4 bases from V and 5 bases from J; junction bases left unmatched: 8.

V is TRBV6-1 and J is TRBJ1-1, with D possibly TRBD1 on 6 matching bases. CDR1 MNHNS and CDR2 SASEGT come from the germline V gene. This CDR3 spans 14 amino acids. V lost 7 bases to trimming and J lost 5 bases, with 17 bases between them. The CDR3 spells CASTREGVLTEAFF. DNA of the CDR3: TGTGCCAGCACCCGAGAGGGGGTTTTGACTGAAGCTTTCTTT.

This clonotype showed up just once. The chain joins TRBV25-1 to TRBJ1-5; D gene unclear. Germline CDR1 reads MGHDK; CDR2 reads SYGVNS. Between the trimmed V and J ends, which lost 5 bases and 2 bases, there was a span of 16 bases. The CDR3 loop spans 16 amino acids. In DNA form, the CDR3 reads TGTGCCAGCAGTTCCCGACACTTATCGGGCAATCAGCCCCAGCATTTT. Protein sequence: CASSSRHLSGNQPQHF.

Only a few counts were recorded for this clonotype. This rearrangement joins TRBV5-5 to TRBJ2-7; 11 nucleotides agree with TRBD1. Germline CDR1 and CDR2: SGHKS and YYEKEE (reference sequence). J lost 4 bases, V lost 7 bases, and 7 bases had no gene match. The CDR3 has 14 residues. CDR3 sequence (DNA): TGTGCCAGCGGAGAGGACAGGGGGCTATACGAGCAGTACTTC. This codes for CASGEDRGLYEQYF.

This clonotype was found many times. This chain links TRBV15 with TRBJ1-2; the D gene is possibly TRBD1 (6 bases). Deletions cut 0 bases from V and 3 bases from J, with 11 bases between. CDR3 length equals 15 residues. The germline V gene encodes CDR1 LNHNV and CDR2 YYDKDF (reference sequence). Here the CDR3 DNA reads TGTGCCACCAGCAGAGAGAAAGGGGGGCACTATGGCTACACCTTC. This translates into CATSREKGGHYGYTF.

The sample holds a few counts of this clonotype. The gene calls are TRBV19 and TRBJ2-7, with TRBD1 as a possible D gene (5 bases). Trimming took off 2 bases at V and 5 bases at J, with 7 bases between the two ends. Germline values: CDR1 LNHDA, CDR2 SQIVND (reference sequence). The CDR3 is made up of 12 amino acids. The CDR3 DNA reads TGTGCCAGTAGTATATTAGGGGACGAGCAGTACTTC. Residues: CASSILGDEQYF.

In this sample, this clonotype turned up many times. The genes are TRBV20-1 and TRBJ1-2; D remains ambiguous. The CDR3 covers 13 residues. Germline CDR1 DFQATT, CDR2 SNEGSKA (reference sequence). V lost 3 bases to trimming and J lost 2 bases, with 10 bases between them. The CDR3 coding sequence is TGCAGTGCTAGGCCTAGGACCAACTATGGCTACACCTTC. Its translation is CSARPRTNYGYTF.